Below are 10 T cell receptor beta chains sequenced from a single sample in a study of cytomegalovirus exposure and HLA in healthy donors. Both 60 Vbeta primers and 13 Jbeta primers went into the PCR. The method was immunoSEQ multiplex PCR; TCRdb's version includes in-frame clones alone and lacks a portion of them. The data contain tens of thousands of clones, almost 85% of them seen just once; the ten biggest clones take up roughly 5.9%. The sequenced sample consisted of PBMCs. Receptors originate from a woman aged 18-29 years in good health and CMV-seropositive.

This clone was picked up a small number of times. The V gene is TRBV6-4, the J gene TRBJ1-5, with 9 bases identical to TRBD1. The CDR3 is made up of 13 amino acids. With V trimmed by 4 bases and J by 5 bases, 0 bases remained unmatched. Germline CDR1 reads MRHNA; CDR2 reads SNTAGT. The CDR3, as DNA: TGTGCCAGCAGTGGGACAGGGGATCAGCCCCAGCATTTT. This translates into CASSGTGDQPQHF.

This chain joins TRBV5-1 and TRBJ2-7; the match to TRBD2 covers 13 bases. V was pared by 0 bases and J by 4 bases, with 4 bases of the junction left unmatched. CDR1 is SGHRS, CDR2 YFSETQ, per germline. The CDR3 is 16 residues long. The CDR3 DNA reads TGCGCCAGCAGCTTGGGGACTAGCGGGGGATCTTACGAGCAGTACTTC. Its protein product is CASSLGTSGGSYEQYF. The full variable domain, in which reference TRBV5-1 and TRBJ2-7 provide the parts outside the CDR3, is KAGVTQTPRYLIKTRGQQVTLSCSPISGHRSVSWYQQTPGQGLQFLFEYFSETQRNKGNFPGRFSGRQFSNSRSEMNVSTLELGDSALYLCASSLGTSGGSYEQYFGPGTRLTVT.

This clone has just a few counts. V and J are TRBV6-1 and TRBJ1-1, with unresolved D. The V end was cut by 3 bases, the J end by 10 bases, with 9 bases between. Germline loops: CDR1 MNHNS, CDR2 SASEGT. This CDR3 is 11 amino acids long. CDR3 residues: CASSDWFGAFF. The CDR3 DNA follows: TGTGCCAGCAGTGACTGGTTCGGAGCTTTCTTT.

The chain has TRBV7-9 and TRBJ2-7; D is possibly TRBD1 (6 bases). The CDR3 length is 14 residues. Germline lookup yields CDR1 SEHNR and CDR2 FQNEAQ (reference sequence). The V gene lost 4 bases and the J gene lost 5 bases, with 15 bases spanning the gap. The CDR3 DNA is TGTGCCAGCAGCTCGGACAGACGGGGTGACGAGCAGTACTTC. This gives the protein CASSSDRRGDEQYF.

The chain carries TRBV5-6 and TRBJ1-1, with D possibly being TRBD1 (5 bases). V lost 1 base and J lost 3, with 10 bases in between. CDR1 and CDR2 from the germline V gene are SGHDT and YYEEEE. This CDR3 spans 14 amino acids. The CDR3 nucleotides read TGTGCCAGCAGCTTGCTGGGGGGTGACACTGAAGCTTTCTTT. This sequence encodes CASSLLGGDTEAFF.

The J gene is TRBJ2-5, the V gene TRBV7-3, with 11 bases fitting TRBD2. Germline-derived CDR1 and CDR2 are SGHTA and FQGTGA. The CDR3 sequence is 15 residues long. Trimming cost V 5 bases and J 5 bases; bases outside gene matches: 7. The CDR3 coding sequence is TGTGCCAGCAGCGAATTAGCGGGAGGGCGGGAGACCCAGTACTTC. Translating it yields CASSELAGGRETQYF. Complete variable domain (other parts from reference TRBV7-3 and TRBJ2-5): GAGVSQTPSNKVTEKGKYVELRCDPISGHTALYWYRQSLGQGPEFLIYFQGTGAADDSGLPNDRFFAVRPEGSVSTLKIQRTERGDSAVYLCASSELAGGRETQYFGPGTRLLVL.

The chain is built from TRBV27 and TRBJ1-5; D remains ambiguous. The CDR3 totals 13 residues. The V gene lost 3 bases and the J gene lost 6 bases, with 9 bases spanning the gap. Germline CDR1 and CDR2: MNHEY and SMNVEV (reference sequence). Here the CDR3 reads CASSFEGGQPQHF. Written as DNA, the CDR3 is TGTGCCAGCAGTTTCGAGGGTGGTCAGCCCCAGCATTTT.

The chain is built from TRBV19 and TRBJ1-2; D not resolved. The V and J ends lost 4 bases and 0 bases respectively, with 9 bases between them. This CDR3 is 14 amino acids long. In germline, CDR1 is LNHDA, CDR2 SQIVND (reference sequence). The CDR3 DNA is TGTGCCAGTAGTAGTACTCCAACTAACTATGGCTACACCTTC. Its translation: CASSSTPTNYGYTF.

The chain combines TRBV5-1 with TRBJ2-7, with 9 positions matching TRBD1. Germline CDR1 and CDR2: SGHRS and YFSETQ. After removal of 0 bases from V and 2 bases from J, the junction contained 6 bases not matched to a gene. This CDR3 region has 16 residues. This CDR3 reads CASSLGTGTGTYEQYF. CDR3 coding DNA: TGCGCCAGCAGCTTGGGAACCGGGACAGGGACCTACGAGCAGTACTTC.

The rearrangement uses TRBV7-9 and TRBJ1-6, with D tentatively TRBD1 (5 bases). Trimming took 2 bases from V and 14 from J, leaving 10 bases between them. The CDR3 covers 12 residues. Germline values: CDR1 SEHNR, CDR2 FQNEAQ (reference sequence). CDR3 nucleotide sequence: TGTGCCAGCAGCTTAAGTTCAGGGTCCCTCCACTTT. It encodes CASSLSSGSLHF.